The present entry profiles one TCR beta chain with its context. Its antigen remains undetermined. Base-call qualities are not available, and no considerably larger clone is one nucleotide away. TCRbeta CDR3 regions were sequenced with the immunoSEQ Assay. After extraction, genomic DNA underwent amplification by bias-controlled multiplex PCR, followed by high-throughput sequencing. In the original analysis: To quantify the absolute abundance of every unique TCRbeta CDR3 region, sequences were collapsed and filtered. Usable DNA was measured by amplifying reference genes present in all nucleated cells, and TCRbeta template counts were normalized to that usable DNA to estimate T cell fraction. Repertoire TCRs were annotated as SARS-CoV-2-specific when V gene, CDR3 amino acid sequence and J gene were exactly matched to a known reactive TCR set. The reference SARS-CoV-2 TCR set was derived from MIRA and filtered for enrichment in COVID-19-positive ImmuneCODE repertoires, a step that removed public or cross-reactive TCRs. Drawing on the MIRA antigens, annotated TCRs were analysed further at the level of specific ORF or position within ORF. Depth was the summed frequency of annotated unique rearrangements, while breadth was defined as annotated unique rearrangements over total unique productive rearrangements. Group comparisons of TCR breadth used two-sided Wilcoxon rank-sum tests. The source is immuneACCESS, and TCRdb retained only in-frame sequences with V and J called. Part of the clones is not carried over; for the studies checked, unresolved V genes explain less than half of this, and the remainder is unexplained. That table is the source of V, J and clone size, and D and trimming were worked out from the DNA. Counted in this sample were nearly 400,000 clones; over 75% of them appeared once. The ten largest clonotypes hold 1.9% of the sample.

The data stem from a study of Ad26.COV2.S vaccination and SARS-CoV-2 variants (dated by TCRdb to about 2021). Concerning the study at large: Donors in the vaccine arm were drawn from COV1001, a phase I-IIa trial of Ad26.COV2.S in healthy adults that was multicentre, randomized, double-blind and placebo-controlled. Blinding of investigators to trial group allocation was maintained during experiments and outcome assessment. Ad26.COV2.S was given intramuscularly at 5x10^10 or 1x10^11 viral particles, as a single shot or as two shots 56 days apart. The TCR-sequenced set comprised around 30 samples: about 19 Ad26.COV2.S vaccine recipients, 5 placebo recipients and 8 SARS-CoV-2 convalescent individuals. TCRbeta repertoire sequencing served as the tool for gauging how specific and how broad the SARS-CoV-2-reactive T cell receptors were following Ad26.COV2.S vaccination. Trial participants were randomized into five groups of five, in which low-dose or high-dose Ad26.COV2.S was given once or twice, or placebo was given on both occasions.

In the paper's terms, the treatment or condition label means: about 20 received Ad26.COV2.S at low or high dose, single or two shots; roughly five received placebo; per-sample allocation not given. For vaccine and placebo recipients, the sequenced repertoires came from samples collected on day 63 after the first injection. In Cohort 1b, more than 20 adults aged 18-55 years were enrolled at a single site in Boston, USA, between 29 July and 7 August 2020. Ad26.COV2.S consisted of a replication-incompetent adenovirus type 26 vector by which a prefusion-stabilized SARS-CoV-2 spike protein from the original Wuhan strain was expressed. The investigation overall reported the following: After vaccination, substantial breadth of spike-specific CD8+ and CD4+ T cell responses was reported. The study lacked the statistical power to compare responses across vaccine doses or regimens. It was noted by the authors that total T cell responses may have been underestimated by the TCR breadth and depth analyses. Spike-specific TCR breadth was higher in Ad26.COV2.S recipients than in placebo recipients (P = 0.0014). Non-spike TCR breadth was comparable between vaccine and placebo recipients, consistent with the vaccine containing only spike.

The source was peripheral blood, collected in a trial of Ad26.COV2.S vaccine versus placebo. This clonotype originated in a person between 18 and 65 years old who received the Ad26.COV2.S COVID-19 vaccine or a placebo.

The CDR3 is CASSPPGQGTGTEAFF. The sequence in DNA is TGTGCCAGCAGTCCTCCCGGACAGGGGACGGGCACTGAAGCTTTCTTT. The chain links TRBV28 with TRBJ1-1; TRBD1 matches 9 bases in the middle. The V end gives up 5 bases and the J end 4 bases, leaving 11 bases in the junction not matched to a gene. The CDR3 measures 16 amino acids from cysteine to phenylalanine. Kept here is only the CDR3 DNA, which spans 48 bases and is read in frame from base 1. The germline V gene supplies CDR1 MDHEN and CDR2 SYDVKM. With the portions outside the CDR3 filled from the reference TRBV28 and TRBJ1-1 genes, the complete variable region becomes DVKVTQSSRYLVKRTGEKVFLECVQDMDHENMFWYRQDPGLGLRLIYFSYDVKMKEKGDIPEGYSVSREKKERFSLILESASTNQTSMYLCASSPPGQGTGTEAFFGQGTRLTVV.